The 5 T cell receptor beta chains presented below share a single source sample, sequenced in a study of vaccination and CD4 T cells after COVID-19. The assay that was used to sequence DNA from cultured CD4+ T cells was the Oncomine TCR Beta short-read assay. Each CDR3 protein gets one entry after TCRdb re-called the PCR reads with MiXCR. The table lists 3,600 or so distinct CDR3 sequences, more than 30% of them singletons. Described treatment: approximately nine-day PBMC culture with coronavirus spike peptide pools or control peptides (ViraFEST assay). Their cognate antigens are unknown. Sample: CD4+ T cells from blood, cultured in vitro. These TCRs come from a human donor who had recovered from COVID-19.

V usage is TRBV30 and J usage is TRBJ1-1, with D uncertain. Per germline, CDR1 GTSNPN and CDR2 SVGIG (reference sequence). The CDR3 covers 12 residues. V lost 2 bases to trimming and J lost 4 bases, with 8 bases between them. This CDR3 reads CAWSPYGTEAFF. The CDR3 region has the DNA TGTGCCTGGAGTCCCTACGGCACTGAAGCTTTCTTT.

This clonotype was counted between two and nine times. V gene TRBV7-9 combines with J gene TRBJ1-1; maybe TRBD1 (6 bases). This CDR3 is 15 amino acids long. The germline CDR1 and CDR2 sequences are SEHNR and FQNEAQ (reference sequence). Deletions cut 3 bases from V and 4 bases from J, with 15 bases between. The CDR3 nucleotides read TGTGCCAGCAGCTTCTTGACAGGCCCGAGCACTGAAGCTTTCTTT. This translates into CASSFLTGPSTEAFF.

The chain couples TRBV5-4 to TRBJ1-3; 9 nucleotides line up with TRBD1. CDR1 is SGHNT and CDR2 is YYREEE in the germline V gene (reference sequence). Losses at the gene ends were 1 base for V and 6 bases for J; bases not matched to a gene: 2. This CDR3 spans 14 amino acids. The CDR3 coding sequence is TGTGCCAGCAGCTTGAGACAGGGGGAAAACACCATATATTTT. It codes for CASSLRQGENTIYF.

This clonotype is medium-sized within its sample. The chain combines TRBV27 with TRBJ1-2; D not certain. Trimming pared 5 bases from V and 2 bases from J, leaving 18 bases between. CDR1 and CDR2 (germline): MNHEY, SMNVEV (reference sequence). This CDR3 spans 16 amino acids. The CDR3 DNA is TGTGCCAGCAGTCCCCGACAAAGCCTCGGGAACTATGGCTACACCTTC. Translated, it gives CASSPRQSLGNYGYTF.

J is TRBJ2-7 and V is TRBV30, with D perhaps assigned TRBD1 or TRBD2 (5 bases each). V lost 5 bases and J 7 bases, leaving 12 bases between the germline ends. The germline gives CDR1 GTSNPN, CDR2 SVGIG (reference sequence). The CDR3 loop spans 11 amino acids. The CDR3 nucleotides are TGTGCCTGGGGGGACCCGTTAGAGCAGTACTTC. It codes for CAWGDPLEQYF.